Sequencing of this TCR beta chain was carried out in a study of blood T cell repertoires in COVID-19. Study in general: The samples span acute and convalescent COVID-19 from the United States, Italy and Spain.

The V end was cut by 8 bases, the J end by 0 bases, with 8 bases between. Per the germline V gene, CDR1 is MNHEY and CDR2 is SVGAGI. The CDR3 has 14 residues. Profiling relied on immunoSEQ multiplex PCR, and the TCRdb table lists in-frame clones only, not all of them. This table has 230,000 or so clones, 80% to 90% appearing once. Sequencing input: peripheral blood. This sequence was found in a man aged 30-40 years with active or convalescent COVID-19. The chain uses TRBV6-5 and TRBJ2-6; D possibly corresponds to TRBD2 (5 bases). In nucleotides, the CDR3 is TGTGCCAGCTCTCGGGGCTCTGGGGCCAACGTCCTGACTTTC. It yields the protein CASSRGSGANVLTF.